The present TCR beta chain was sequenced within a study of T-cell memory formation after mild COVID-19. Points from the study as a whole: Pre-infection memory harbored some responding clones, suggesting cross-reactive memory joined. Clones from the second wave (peaking day 37) had unconfirmed SARS-CoV-2 specificity.

The V gene end was trimmed by 4 bases and the J gene end by 5 bases; junction bases not matched to a gene: 5. Germline values: CDR1 MNHNY, CDR2 SVGAGI (reference sequence). The CDR3 totals 14 residues. Constant-segment primers and 5'RACE yielded cDNA libraries for TCR alpha and TCR beta, each carrying sample barcodes and UMIs. TCRdb passed the 5' RACE reads through MiXCR, listing each CDR3 protein once. The sample comprises about 310,000 distinct CDR3 sequences, approximately 19% of which are singletons, and about 21% rests with the top ten. This clonotype showed up just a few times. Its cognate antigen is unknown.

Sequencing input: PBMCs or a T cell subset sorted from them (not recorded which). The receptor was derived from a man in his late teens or twenties who had mild COVID-19 (a few samples of this study predate the infection). Cell type and time point are not known. The V and J genes are TRBV6-6 and TRBJ2-1; TRBD1 matches at 7 bases. The CDR3 nucleotides are TGTGCCAGCAGTTTTCAGGGGGTGGACAATGAGCAGTTCTTC. Translation gives CASSFQGVDNEQFF.